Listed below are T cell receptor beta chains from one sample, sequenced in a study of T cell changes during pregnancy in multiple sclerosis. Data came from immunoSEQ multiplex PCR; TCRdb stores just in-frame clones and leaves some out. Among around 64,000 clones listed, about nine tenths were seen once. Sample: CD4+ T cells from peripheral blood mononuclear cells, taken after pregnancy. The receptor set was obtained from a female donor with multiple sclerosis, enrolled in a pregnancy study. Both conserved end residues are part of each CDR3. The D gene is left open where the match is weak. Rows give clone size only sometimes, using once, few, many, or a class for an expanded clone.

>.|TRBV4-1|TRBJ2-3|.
TGCGCCAGCAGCCAAGAGAGAGATACGCAGTATTTT
CASSQERDTQYF
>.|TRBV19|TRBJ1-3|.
TGTGCCAGTAGCTTCATCGCACTTGGAAACACCATATATTTT
CASSFIALGNTIYF
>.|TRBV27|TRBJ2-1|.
TGTGCCAGCACAAGCGGGTTCTCCTACAATGAGCAGTTCTTC
CASTSGFSYNEQFF
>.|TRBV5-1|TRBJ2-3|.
TGCGCCAGCAGCTTGGCCGGGGGGCACATAGCAGATACGCAGTATTTT
CASSLAGGHIADTQYF
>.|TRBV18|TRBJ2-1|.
TGTGCCAGCTCACCAGTGTTAACGAGCTCCTACAATGAGCAGTTCTTC
CASSPVLTSSYNEQFF
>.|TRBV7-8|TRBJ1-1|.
TGTGCCAGCAGCTTAGTAACAACCACTGAAGCTTTCTTT
CASSLVTTTEAFF
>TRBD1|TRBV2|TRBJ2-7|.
TGTGCCAGCAGCCCGACAGGGCCCGGCGAGCAGTACTTC
CASSPTGPGEQYF
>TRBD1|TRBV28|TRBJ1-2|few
TGTGCCAGCAGTTTATATTCTTCGGGACAGAGTAACTATGGCTACACCTTC
CASSLYSSGQSNYGYTF
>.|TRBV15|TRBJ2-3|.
TGTGCCACCAGGGCACCGGGATTTAGCACAGATACGCAGTATTTT
CATRAPGFSTDTQYF
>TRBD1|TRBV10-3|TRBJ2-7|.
TGTGCCATCAACGAAGACAGGGCCGAGCAGTACTTC
CAINEDRAEQYF
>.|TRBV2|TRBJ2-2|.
TGTGCCAGCAGACTGAACACCGGGGAGCTGTTTTTT
CASRLNTGELFF
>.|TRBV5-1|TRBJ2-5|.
TGCGCCAGCAGCGCAGACAGGCCGGAAGAGACCCAGTACTTC
CASSADRPEETQYF
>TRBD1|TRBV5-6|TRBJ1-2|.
TGTGCCAGCAGCTCGGGGGACAGGGACTATGGCTACACCTTC
CASSSGDRDYGYTF
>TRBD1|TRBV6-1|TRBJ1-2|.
TGTGCCAGCAGCCGGGACAGGGAGGACTATGGCTACACCTTC
CASSRDREDYGYTF
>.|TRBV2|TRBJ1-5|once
TGTGCCAGCAGACCCGGGACAATTTATAGCAATCAGCCCCAGCATTTT
CASRPGTIYSNQPQHF
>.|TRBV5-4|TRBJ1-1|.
TGTGCCAGCAGCCTAGGAGGGACGGCGTTGAACACTGAAGCTTTCTTT
CASSLGGTALNTEAFF
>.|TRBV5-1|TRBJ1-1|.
TGCGCCAGCAGCTGGTCCGAGGCCACTGAAGCTTTCTTT
CASSWSEATEAFF
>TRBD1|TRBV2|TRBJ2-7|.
TGTGCCAGCAGTCCCCCCGGACAGGGGACTCGTTACGAGCAGTACTTC
CASSPPGQGTRYEQYF
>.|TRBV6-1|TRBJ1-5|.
TGTGCCAGCAGTGATGGGGGAGGTCAGCCCCAGCATTTT
CASSDGGGQPQHF
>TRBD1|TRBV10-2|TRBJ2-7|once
TGCGCCAGCATAGCCACGGGACAGGGGAACGAGCAGTACTTC
CASIATGQGNEQYF
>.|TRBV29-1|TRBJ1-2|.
TGCAGCGTTGACCGCTCCGGAGGACAGAGTCCAGACTATGGCTACACCTTC
CSVDRSGGQSPDYGYTF
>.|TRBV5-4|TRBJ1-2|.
TGTGCCAGCAGCTTAGTGGGCAAGGGCTACACCTTC
CASSLVGKGYTF
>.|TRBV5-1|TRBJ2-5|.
TGCGCCAGCAGCTGGGTGGGGAGGGGGGACCAAGAGACTCAGTACTTC
CASSWVGRGDQETQYF
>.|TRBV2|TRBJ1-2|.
TGTGCCAGCAGGCGGGGGAGGGGCGCGAATGGCTACACCTTC
CASRRGRGANGYTF
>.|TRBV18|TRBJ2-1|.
TGTGCCAGCTCACCACGGCAGGCCCGCGATGAGCAGTTCTTC
CASSPRQARDEQFF
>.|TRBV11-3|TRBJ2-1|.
TGTGCCAGCAGCTTATCTAGGGGCGGTTACAATGAGCAGTTCTTC
CASSLSRGGYNEQFF
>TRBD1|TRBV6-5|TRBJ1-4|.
TGTGCCAGCAGACTCGACAGGGAGAATGAAAAACTGTTTTTT
CASRLDRENEKLFF
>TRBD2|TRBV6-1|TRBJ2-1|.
TGTGCCAGCAGTGAACTAGCGGGGGGGTACAGTGAGCAGTTCTTC
CASSELAGGYSEQFF
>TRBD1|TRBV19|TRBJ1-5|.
TGTGCCAGTAGCCTCACCCAGACAGGGGCCAATCAGCCCCAGCATTTT
CASSLTQTGANQPQHF
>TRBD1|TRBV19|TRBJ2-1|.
TGTGCCAGTAGTCCAGGACAGGGGGCCAACAATGAGCAGTTCTTC
CASSPGQGANNEQFF
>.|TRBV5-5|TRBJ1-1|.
TGTGCCAGCAGCTTCCAGGGGTTTGGCACTGAAGCTTTCTTT
CASSFQGFGTEAFF
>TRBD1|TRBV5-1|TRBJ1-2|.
TGCGCCAGCAGCTTAGAGGGAACAGGGGGTAACTATGGCTACACCTTC
CASSLEGTGGNYGYTF
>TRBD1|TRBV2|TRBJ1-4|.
TGTGCCAGCAGGGGGGACAGGGCGGCTAATGAAAAACTGTTTTTT
CASRGDRAANEKLFF
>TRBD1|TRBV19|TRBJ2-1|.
TGTGCCAGTAGTCCGGGCACAGGGGGGAATGAGCAGTTCTTC
CASSPGTGGNEQFF
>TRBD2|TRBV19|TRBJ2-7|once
TGTGCCACGGCGGGACTAGCGGGAGCGGGGGAGCAGTACTTC
CATAGLAGAGEQYF
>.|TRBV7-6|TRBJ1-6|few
TGTGCCAGCAGCTTTAACAACCCCTCGGGGGGCTCCTATAATTCACCCCTCCACTTT
CASSFNNPSGGSYNSPLHF
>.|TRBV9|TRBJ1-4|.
TGTGCCAGCAGCGCCCGTTCGTCGGCTAATGAAAAACTGTTTTTT
CASSARSSANEKLFF
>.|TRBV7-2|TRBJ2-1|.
TGTGCCAGCAGCCAGACAGAGAATGAGCAGTTCTTC
CASSQTENEQFF
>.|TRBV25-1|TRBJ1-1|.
TGTGCCAGCAGCCACACAGGGAGGAACACTGAAGCTTTCTTT
CASSHTGRNTEAFF
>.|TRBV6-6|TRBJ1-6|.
TGTGCCAGCAGATTGACAGATTCACCCCTCCACTTT
CASRLTDSPLHF
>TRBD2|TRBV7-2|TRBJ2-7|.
TGTGCCAGCAGCCCCATACCGGGACTAGCGGGAGCCCCCCACAACGAGCAGTACTTC
CASSPIPGLAGAPHNEQYF
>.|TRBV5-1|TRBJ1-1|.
TGCGCCAGCAGCCTGGACAGTGAAGCTTTCTTT
CASSLDSEAFF
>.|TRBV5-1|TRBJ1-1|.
TGCGCCAGCAGCTTGGGTCTAGGCGACACTGAAGCTTTCTTT
CASSLGLGDTEAFF
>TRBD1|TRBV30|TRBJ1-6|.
TGTGCCTGGAGTACCGGACAGGGGAATTCACCCCTCCACTTT
CAWSTGQGNSPLHF
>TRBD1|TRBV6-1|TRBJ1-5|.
TGTGCCAGCAGTGAACGAGGGGGCGTAAGCAATCAGCCCCAGCATTTT
CASSERGGVSNQPQHF
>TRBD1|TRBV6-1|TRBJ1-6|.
TGTGCCAGCAGTGCCCAGGGGGTTGGTAATTCACCCCTCCACTTT
CASSAQGVGNSPLHF
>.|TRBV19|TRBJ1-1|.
TGTGCCAGTACCCCCGCGGGGTGGACTGAAGCTTTCTTT
CASTPAGWTEAFF